The rows below give T cell receptor beta chains drawn from one sample of a study of blood T cell repertoires in COVID-19. Clones were sequenced by immunoSEQ multiplex PCR, and TCRdb holds only the in-frame ones, with some missing. Among about 160,000 clones listed, over 80% were seen once. The sequenced sample was peripheral blood. The source is a woman aged 60-70 years who had recovered from COVID-19. The CDR3 runs from the conserved cysteine through the conserved F or W. For some rows the clone size is stated as once, few or many, or as a class when expanded; others skip it.

>TRBJ1-2|TRBV6-5|NA
CASSYSAGVAGGYTF
>TRBJ2-7|TRBV12-3/TRBV12-4|once
CASRRDRVGEQYF
>TRBJ2-5|TRBV5-1|NA
CASSLVGQQETQYF
>TRBJ1-3|TRBV18|NA
CASSPIGTGGSGNTIYF
>TRBJ1-2|TRBV10-2|NA
CASRGTGNYGYTF
>TRBJ2-3|TRBV5-1|NA
CASSSQGLSDTQYF
>TRBJ1-1|TRBV5-1|NA
CASSLGARNTEAFF
>TRBJ2-7|TRBV7-9|NA
CASSPTKSMAALYEQYF
>TRBJ2-1|TRBV19|NA
CASSETGNYNEQFF
>TRBJ1-4|TRBV2|NA
CASSEVSSREKLFF
>TRBJ1-5|TRBV11-2|NA
CASSLAGTGGRQPQHF
>TRBJ2-7|TRBV11-3|NA
CASSYGTGVPYEQYF
>TRBJ1-2|TRBV7-8|NA
CASSPGQKYGYTF
>TRBJ2-1|TRBV19|NA
CASSIVRRGGPEQFF
>TRBJ2-5|TRBV6-6|NA
CASRPSGVPQETQYF
>TRBJ2-7|TRBV12-3/TRBV12-4|NA
CASSFPGNEQYF
>TRBJ2-5|TRBV7-9|NA
CASREVGPETQYF
>TRBJ2-3|TRBV6-6|NA
CASSSIVDTQYF
>TRBJ1-5|TRBV7-2|NA
CASSPRGDQLEPQHF
>TRBJ1-1|TRBV5-6|NA
CASSLTTTGAFF
>TRBJ2-3|TRBV2|NA
CASSGGFMGPDTQYF
>TRBJ2-1|TRBV15|once
CATSSRDRGFDEQFF
>TRBJ1-2|TRBV4-3|NA
CASSQVQGITLNGYTF
>TRBJ2-5|TRBV4-2|NA
CASSQDLLAETQYF
>TRBJ2-1|TRBV28|few
CASSLRTGFEQFF
>TRBJ1-3|TRBV5-1|once
CASSLRPGQNSGNTIYF
>TRBJ1-2|TRBV28|NA
CASRYRPAGYGGYGYTF
>TRBJ2-7|TRBV10-3|NA
CAISDSDSEQYF
>TRBJ2-1|TRBV27|NA
CASRAAGGGNEQFF
>TRBJ2-3|TRBV29-1|NA
CSVAGTGGWDTDTQYF
>TRBJ2-7|TRBV6-5|NA
CASSLSGGPYYEQYF
>TRBJ1-1|TRBV6-5|NA
CASSYSRRRTEAFF
>TRBJ2-7|TRBV28|NA
CASCLRPNEQYF
>TRBJ2-7|TRBV15|NA
CATSKVEGAAYEQYF
>TRBJ2-5|TRBV9|NA
CASSVGGQGRVTQYF
>TRBJ1-3|TRBV3-1/TRBV3-2|NA
CASSQREAGNTIYF
>TRBJ2-6|TRBV19|NA
CASSESGANVLTF
>TRBJ2-4|TRBV29-1|NA
CSVEEGYKVYF
>TRBJ1-3|TRBV9|NA
CASSGQGRGNTIYF
>TRBJ2-2|TRBV7-8|once
CASSSYLRTGRAAGELFF
>TRBJ1-4|TRBV4-3|NA
CASSQDQGTNEKLFF
>TRBJ2-1|TRBV3-1/TRBV3-2|NA
CASSQSRLHNEQFF
>TRBJ1-3|TRBV5-1|NA
CASSLEGGASGNTIYF
>TRBJ2-6|TRBV5-6|NA
CASSSGTVPSGANVLTF
>TRBJ1-1|TRBV19|once
CAIGGGTDEAFF
>TRBJ2-1|TRBV2|NA
CASNLGQGQQFF
>TRBJ2-3|TRBV7-2|NA
CASSYTGEDTQYF
>TRBJ2-2|TRBV18|once
CASSPTGGRTGELFF
>TRBJ1-2|TRBV28|NA
CASSPGQGYNYGYTF
>TRBJ1-4|TRBV30|once
CAFSTGDMNLFF
>TRBJ2-1|TRBV2|NA
CASREDRVVYEQFF
>TRBJ2-7|TRBV5-4|NA
CASSPVDRTYEQYF
>TRBJ2-2|TRBV29-1|NA
CSVDSWGDTGELFF
>TRBJ2-1|TRBV27|NA
CASSANYNEQFF
>TRBJ2-7|TRBV10-3|NA
CAISETLAGYEQYF